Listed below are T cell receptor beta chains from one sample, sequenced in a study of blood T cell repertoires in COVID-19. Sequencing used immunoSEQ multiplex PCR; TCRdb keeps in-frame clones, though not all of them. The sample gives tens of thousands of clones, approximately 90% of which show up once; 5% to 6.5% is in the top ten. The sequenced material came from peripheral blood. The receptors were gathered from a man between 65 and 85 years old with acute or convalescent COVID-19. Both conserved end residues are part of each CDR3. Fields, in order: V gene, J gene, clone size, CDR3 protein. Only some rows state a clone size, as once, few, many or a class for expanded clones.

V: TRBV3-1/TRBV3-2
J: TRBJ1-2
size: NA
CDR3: CASTRQGNYGYTF

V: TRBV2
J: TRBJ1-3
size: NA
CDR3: CATARMPDIGNTIYF

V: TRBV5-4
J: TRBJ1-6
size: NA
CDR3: CASSLDSAPLHF

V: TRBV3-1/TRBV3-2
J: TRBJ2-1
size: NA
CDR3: CASSQDSIGLVSYNEQFF

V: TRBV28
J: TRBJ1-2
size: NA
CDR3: CASSLRGNYYGYTF

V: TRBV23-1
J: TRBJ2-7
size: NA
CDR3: CASSQETSSYEQYF

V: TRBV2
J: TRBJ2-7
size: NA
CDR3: CASSTSRGAQYEQYF

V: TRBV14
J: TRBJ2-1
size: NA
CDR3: CASSQKRGIGQGNYNEQFF

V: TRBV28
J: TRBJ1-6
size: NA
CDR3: CASSFSRGFSPLHF

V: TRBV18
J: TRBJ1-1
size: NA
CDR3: CASSRGQGGTEAFF

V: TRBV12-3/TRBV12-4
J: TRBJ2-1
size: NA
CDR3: CASTPWERSEQFF

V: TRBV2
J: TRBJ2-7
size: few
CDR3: CASSYRGRSSYEQYF

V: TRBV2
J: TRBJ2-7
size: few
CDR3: CASSAGRQVYEQYF

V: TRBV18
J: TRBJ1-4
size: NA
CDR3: CASSPRGIASNEKLFF

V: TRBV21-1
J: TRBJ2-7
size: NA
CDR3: CASSKAKRLSFYEQYF

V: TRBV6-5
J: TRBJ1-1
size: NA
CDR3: CAARVGTEAFF

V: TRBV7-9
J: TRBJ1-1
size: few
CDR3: CASNYPGQGTEAFF

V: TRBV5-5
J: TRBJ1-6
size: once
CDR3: CASSLETGAGSYNSPLHF

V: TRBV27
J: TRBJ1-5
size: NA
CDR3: CASSPGGGGNQPQHF

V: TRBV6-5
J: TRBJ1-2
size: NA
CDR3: CASRDRDNYGYTF

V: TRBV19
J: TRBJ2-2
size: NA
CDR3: CASTGTSTGELFF

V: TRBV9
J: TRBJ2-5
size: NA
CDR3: CASSGYTATQYF

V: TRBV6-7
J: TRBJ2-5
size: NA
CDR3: CASSYPPQGFTQETQYF

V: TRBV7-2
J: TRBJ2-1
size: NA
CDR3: CASSFRDRGRDEQFF

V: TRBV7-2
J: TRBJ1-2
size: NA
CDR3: CASSLAQGARGYTF

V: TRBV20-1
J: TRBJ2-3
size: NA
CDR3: CSASNRVSSTDTQYF

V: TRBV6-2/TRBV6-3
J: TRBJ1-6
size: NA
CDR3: CASSYSEGSSPLHF

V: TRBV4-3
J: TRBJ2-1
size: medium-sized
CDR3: CASSQEAGQGDNEQFF

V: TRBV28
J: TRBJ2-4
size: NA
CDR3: CASSRTSGVYIQYF

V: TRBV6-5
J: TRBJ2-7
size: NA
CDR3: CASSYSQGAYEQYF

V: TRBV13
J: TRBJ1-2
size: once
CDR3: CASSLGRNYGYTF

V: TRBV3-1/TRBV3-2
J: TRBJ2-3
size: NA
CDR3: CASSQGQGSWGTDTQYF

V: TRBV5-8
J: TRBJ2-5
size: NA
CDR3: CASSLARTRKETQYF

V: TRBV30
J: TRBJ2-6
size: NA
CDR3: CAWRAGSGANVLTF

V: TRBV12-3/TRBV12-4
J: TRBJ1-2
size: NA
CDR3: CASNLQGLYGYTF

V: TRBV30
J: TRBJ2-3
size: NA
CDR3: CAWSSWTAAGSQYF

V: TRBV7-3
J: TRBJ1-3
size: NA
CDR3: CASSLGRGNTIYF

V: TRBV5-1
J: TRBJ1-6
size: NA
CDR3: CASSLLTGSVNSPLHF

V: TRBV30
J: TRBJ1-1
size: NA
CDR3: CAWSYDRLNTEAFF

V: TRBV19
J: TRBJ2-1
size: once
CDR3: CASSGRGYNEQFF

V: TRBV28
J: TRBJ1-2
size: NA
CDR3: CASSLGYGQARDYGYTF

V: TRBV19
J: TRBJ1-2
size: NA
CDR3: CASRSGGQANYGYTF

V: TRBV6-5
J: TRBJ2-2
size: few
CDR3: CASSYVGRVNTGELFF

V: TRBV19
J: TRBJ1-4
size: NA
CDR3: CASASQGINEKLFF

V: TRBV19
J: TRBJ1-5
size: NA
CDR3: CASSNSLRPSNQPQHF

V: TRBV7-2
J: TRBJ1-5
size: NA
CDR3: CASSLVGTDSNQPQHF

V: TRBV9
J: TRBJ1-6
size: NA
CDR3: CASSRLDSSPLHF

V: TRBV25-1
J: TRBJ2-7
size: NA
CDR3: CASSPAYEQYF

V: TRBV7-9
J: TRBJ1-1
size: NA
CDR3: CASRPTGQGRTEAFF

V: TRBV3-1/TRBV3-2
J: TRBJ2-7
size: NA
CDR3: CASSRGQPVAYEQYF